A selection of T cell receptor beta chains follows, all from one sample in a study of OX40 agonist ivuxolimab in advanced cancers. Here immunoSEQ multiplex PCR was the method, and the copy in TCRdb shows in-frame clones only, minus some. The sample lists around 20,000 clones; about 87% were seen once. The material was CD4+ or CD8+ T cells sorted from blood, obtained in a trial of the OX40 agonist ivuxolimab. The receptor set was obtained from an adult with an advanced solid tumor such as melanoma, head and neck, liver or kidney cancer. The CDR3 runs from the conserved cysteine through the conserved F or W. D genes are given only for firm matches. Rows give clone size only sometimes, using once, few, many, or a class for an expanded clone.

NA | NA | 12 | TRBJ2-7 | TRBV19 | CASIGFDGEQYF | TGTGCCAGTATAGGGTTCGACGGCGAGCAGTACTTC
TRBD2 | NA | 16 | TRBJ2-7 | TRBV19 | CASSTRLAGGSYEQYF | TGTGCCAGTAGTACGCGACTAGCGGGGGGTTCCTACGAGCAGTACTTC
NA | NA | 15 | TRBJ2-7 | TRBV4-2 | CASSQDAGFQDEQYF | TGTGCCAGCAGCCAAGATGCGGGCTTTCAGGACGAGCAGTACTTC
TRBD2 | NA | 15 | TRBJ2-2 | TRBV30 | CAWSVRGRVAGELFF | TGTGCCTGGAGTGTTCGCGGGAGGGTCGCCGGGGAGCTGTTTTTT
NA | once | 11 | TRBJ1-5 | TRBV6-6 | CASSDFEGEHF | TGTGCCAGCAGTGACTTTGAGGGGGAGCATTTT
TRBD2 | NA | 17 | TRBJ2-5 | TRBV11-1 | CASSKGLAGGPGETQYF | TGTGCCAGCAGCAAGGGACTAGCGGGAGGGCCGGGTGAGACCCAGTACTTC
NA | NA | 13 | TRBJ1-2 | TRBV9 | CASSVATDGGYTF | TGTGCCAGCAGCGTAGCTACTGACGGAGGCTACACCTTC
NA | once | 14 | TRBJ1-2 | TRBV10-3 | CAISETGPLYGYTF | TGTGCCATCAGTGAGACTGGGCCGTTGTATGGCTACACCTTC
NA | NA | 12 | TRBJ1-2 | TRBV9 | CASSSDSYGYTF | TGTGCCAGCAGTTCAGACAGCTATGGCTACACCTTC
NA | NA | 14 | TRBJ1-4 | TRBV5-1 | CASSLSPRKEKLFF | TGCGCCAGCAGCTTGTCCCCGAGGAAAGAAAAACTGTTTTTT
NA | NA | 16 | TRBJ2-2 | TRBV9 | CASSVGRASSPGELFF | TGTGCCAGCAGCGTAGGCAGGGCTAGCTCTCCCGGGGAGCTGTTTTTT
TRBD1 | NA | 19 | TRBJ2-5 | TRBV2 | CASKRLTRFRGLNQETQYF | TGTGCCAGCAAGCGGCTGACCAGATTCAGGGGGCTAAATCAAGAGACCCAGTACTTC
TRBD2 | NA | 14 | TRBJ2-1 | TRBV5-1 | CASSPGTSVDEQFF | TGCGCCAGCAGCCCCGGGACTAGCGTGGATGAGCAGTTCTTC
NA | once | 15 | TRBJ2-3 | TRBV18 | CASSPPSEGGNTQYF | TGTGCCAGCTCACCACCATCGGAAGGGGGTAATACGCAGTATTTT
TRBD1 | NA | 12 | TRBJ2-4 | TRBV28 | CASMTGLHIQYF | TGTGCCAGTATGACAGGGTTACACATTCAGTACTTC
NA | NA | 14 | TRBJ2-5 | TRBV19 | CASSWGVSQETQYF | TGTGCCAGTTCGTGGGGGGTATCTCAAGAGACCCAGTACTTC
NA | NA | 17 | TRBJ1-2 | TRBV27 | CASSSTKNALGANGYTF | TGTGCCAGCAGTTCCACCAAAAACGCGTTGGGTGCCAATGGCTACACCTTC
TRBD1 | NA | 11 | TRBJ1-2 | TRBV2 | CASSLTGAYTF | TGTGCCAGCAGTTTGACAGGGGCCTACACCTTC
TRBD1 | NA | 16 | TRBJ1-6 | TRBV9 | CASSVEDRPYNSPLHF | TGTGCCAGCAGCGTAGAGGACAGGCCGTATAATTCACCCCTCCACTTT
NA | NA | 15 | TRBJ2-3 | TRBV28 | CASSEQRGTTDTQYF | TGTGCCAGCAGTGAACAGAGGGGAACCACAGATACGCAGTATTTT
TRBD2 | NA | 15 | TRBJ2-7 | TRBV19 | CASSIIPSGGSEQYF | TGTGCCAGTAGTATAATCCCTAGCGGGGGTTCCGAGCAGTACTTC
NA | NA | 14 | TRBJ2-1 | TRBV9 | CASSPAAADNEQFF | TGTGCCAGCAGCCCCGCAGCCGCAGACAATGAGCAGTTCTTC
TRBD2 | NA | 17 | TRBJ2-1 | TRBV27 | CASSIGLAGGGYNEQFF | TGTGCCAGCAGTATCGGACTAGCGGGGGGAGGATACAATGAGCAGTTCTTC
NA | NA | 15 | TRBJ2-1 | TRBV19 | CASSIQAGIYNEQFF | TGTGCCAGTAGTATTCAGGCGGGGATCTACAATGAGCAGTTCTTC
NA | NA | 15 | TRBJ2-1 | TRBV6-6 | CASSPQGQGNNEQFF | TGTGCCAGCAGTCCACAGGGTCAAGGTAACAATGAGCAGTTCTTC
NA | NA | 14 | TRBJ1-2 | TRBV11-2 | CASSFERTFGGYTF | TGTGCCAGCAGCTTCGAGAGGACTTTTGGTGGCTACACCTTC
TRBD1 | few | 16 | TRBJ1-1 | TRBV13 | CASSSIRDRGNTEAFF | TGTGCCAGCAGCTCGATCCGGGACAGAGGGAACACTGAAGCTTTCTTT